A selection of T cell receptor beta chains follows, all from one sample in a study of T cells in Graves' hyperthyroidism and ophthalmopathy. TCRdb ran MiXCR on the multiplex PCR reads and lists one entry per CDR3 protein. The sample has about 500,000 distinct CDR3 sequences, 15% to 20% seen once. Sequencing was performed on blood. The receptors were sampled from a woman aged 18-30 years with Graves' ophthalmopathy. Both conserved end residues are part of each CDR3. A D gene is named only where the DNA matches it firmly. Clone size is given for some rows only: seen once, a few or many times, or a class if the clone is expanded.

few,TRBJ2-7,.,TRBV6-7,13,CASSYTGVYEQYF,TGTGCCAGCAGTTACACTGGGGTCTACGAGCAGTACTTC
many,TRBJ2-7,TRBD1,TRBV2,11,CASSGDRAQYF,TGTGCCAGCAGTGGGGACAGGGCGCAGTACTTC
many,TRBJ1-1,TRBD1,TRBV30,13,CAWRGTGASRAFF,TGTGCCTGGAGGGGGACAGGCGCGTCCCGAGCTTTCTTT
few,TRBJ2-2,.,TRBV20-1,13,CSARKPDTGELFF,TGCAGTGCTAGAAAACCGGACACCGGGGAGCTGTTTTTT
.,TRBJ1-2,.,TRBV19,15,CASSTSDGARYGYTF,TGTGCCAGTAGTACCTCGGATGGGGCTCGGTATGGCTACACCTTC
many,TRBJ2-7,.,TRBV30,13,CAWNRVRDYEQYF,TGTGCCTGGAACAGGGTTAGAGACTACGAGCAGTACTTC
.,TRBJ2-1,TRBD2,TRBV7-3,16,CASSSQGTSGGNEQFF,TGTGCCAGCAGCAGCCAGGGGACTAGCGGGGGCAATGAGCAGTTCTTC
.,TRBJ2-7,TRBD1,TRBV6-8,17,CASSYSGLGQGWYEQYF,TGTGCCAGCAGTTACTCCGGCCTCGGACAGGGGTGGTACGAGCAGTACTTC
.,TRBJ2-1,TRBD2,TRBV28,15,CASSLMGGGAYEQFF,TGTGCCAGCAGTTTAATGGGCGGGGGGGCGTATGAGCAGTTCTTC
many,TRBJ1-2,TRBD1,TRBV12-3/TRBV12-4,16,CASSSRQGQNFYGYTF,TGTGCCAGCAGTTCTCGACAGGGCCAAAATTTCTATGGCTACACCTTC
.,TRBJ2-5,TRBD1,TRBV12-3/TRBV12-4,15,CASSLWQGTATRKYF,TGTGCCAGCAGTCTATGGCAGGGGACAGCCACTCGAAAGTACTTC
many,TRBJ2-7,.,TRBV28,13,CASRTDTSYEQYF,TGTGCCAGCAGGACTGATACAAGCTACGAGCAGTACTTC
many,TRBJ2-7,.,TRBV12-3/TRBV12-4,11,CASSGKYEQYF,TGTGCCAGCAGTGGAAAGTACGAGCAGTACTTC
many,TRBJ2-1,TRBD2,TRBV2,14,CASMGREHNNEQFF,TGTGCCAGCATGGGGCGGGAGCATAACAATGAGCAGTTCTTC
many,TRBJ1-1,.,TRBV12-3/TRBV12-4,14,CASSLGGAATEAFF,TGTGCCAGCAGTTTAGGGGGGGCTGCCACTGAAGCTTTCTTT
many,TRBJ2-1,.,TRBV7-2,14,CASSLDYSYNEQFF,TGTGCCAGCAGCCTTGACTACTCCTACAATGAGCAGTTCTTC
few,TRBJ2-3,TRBD2,TRBV28,18,CASSFLGLAGGPTDTQYF,TGTGCCAGCAGTTTCCTAGGACTAGCGGGGGGGCCCACAGATACGCAGTATTTT
many,TRBJ1-2,.,TRBV11-2,15,CASSLNPQAGYGYTF,TGTGCCAGCAGCTTAAATCCCCAGGCGGGCTATGGCTACACCTTC
.,TRBJ2-1,TRBD2,TRBV10-3,13,CAIRAGESNEQFF,TGTGCCATCCGGGCGGGGGAGTCCAATGAGCAGTTCTTC
many,TRBJ1-2,.,TRBV5-1,17,CASSFSGPRTSNYGYTF,TGCGCCAGCAGCTTTTCAGGGCCACGGACCTCTAACTATGGCTACACCTTC
many,TRBJ2-5,TRBD2,TRBV20-1,14,CSARLAGGPGTQYF,TGCAGTGCTAGGCTAGCGGGAGGGCCTGGGACCCAGTACTTC
.,TRBJ2-2,.,TRBV5-1,18,CASSLPDDLLVDTGELFF,TGCGCCAGCAGCTTGCCCGACGACTTATTGGTAGACACCGGGGAGCTGTTTTTT
many,TRBJ1-1,TRBD1,TRBV7-2,15,CASSLSTGGFTEAFF,TGTGCCAGCAGCTTAAGTACAGGGGGATTCACTGAAGCTTTCTTT
many,TRBJ1-5,.,TRBV30,13,CAWSVRWGQPQHF,TGTGCCTGGAGTGTAAGATGGGGTCAGCCCCAGCATTTT
few,TRBJ2-7,TRBD1,TRBV27,14,CASSYGTGDYEQYF,TGTGCCAGCAGTTACGGGACAGGGGATTACGAGCAGTACTTC
few,TRBJ1-2,TRBD1,TRBV7-2,15,CASSPRDRANYGYTF,TGTGCCAGCAGCCCGCGGGACAGAGCTAACTATGGCTACACCTTC
.,TRBJ1-6,.,TRBV6-1,17,CASSEAPQDSLGRPLHF,TGTGCCAGCAGTGAAGCCCCTCAGGACAGCCTTGGTAGACCCCTCCACTTT
.,TRBJ2-7,TRBD1,TRBV7-8,18,CASSFGTGDSRPIYEQYF,TGTGCCAGCAGCTTCGGGACAGGGGATTCCCGCCCCATCTACGAGCAGTACTTC
many,TRBJ2-7,.,TRBV20-1,14,CSARPGRVSYEQYF,TGCAGTGCTAGACCGGGCAGGGTCTCCTACGAGCAGTACTTC
.,TRBJ2-3,TRBD2,TRBV10-3,13,CAISGRAGDTQYF,TGTGCCATCAGCGGGAGGGCAGGGGATACGCAGTATTTT
many,TRBJ1-1,.,TRBV30,13,CAWTGPSYTEAFF,TGTGCCTGGACCGGACCTTCCTATACTGAAGCTTTCTTT
few,TRBJ1-1,.,TRBV24-1,13,CATSEGVNTEAFF,TGTGCCACCAGTGAAGGGGTGAACACTGAAGCTTTCTTT
few,TRBJ2-2,TRBD1,TRBV19,16,CASSIRQGLNTGELFF,TGTGCCAGTAGTATTCGACAGGGGCTAAACACCGGGGAGCTGTTTTTT
.,TRBJ2-7,TRBD1,TRBV28,16,CASSLSTGTGGYEQYF,TGTGCCAGCAGTTTGTCGACCGGGACAGGGGGCTACGAGCAGTACTTC
.,TRBJ1-1,.,TRBV7-9,14,CASSFRDGNTEAFF,TGTGCCAGCAGCTTCCGAGACGGGAACACTGAAGCTTTCTTT
.,TRBJ1-4,.,TRBV6-1,12,CASLGSNEKLFF,TGTGCCAGCTTAGGGAGTAATGAAAAACTGTTTTTT